This TCR beta chain was retrieved from a study of blood T cell repertoires in COVID-19. TCRdb's table, derived via immunoSEQ multiplex PCR, lists solely in-frame clones and lacks some. In the table there are some 200,000 clones, 89% of which are singletons. The junction had 3 bases not matched to a gene; V was cut back by 0 bases and J by 7 bases. This CDR3 contains 15 residues. Germline lookup yields CDR1 SGHNT and CDR2 YYREEE (reference sequence). The rearrangement links TRBV5-4 to TRBJ2-2; 10 positions match TRBD1. Input material: peripheral blood. This receptor was taken from a woman aged 40-49 years with acute or convalescent COVID-19. As DNA, the CDR3 is TGTGCCAGCAGCTTGGGAAGGACAGGGGGCGGGGAGCTGTTTTTT. Residues: CASSLGRTGGGELFF.